This T cell receptor (beta chain) originates from a study of Ad26.COV2.S vaccination and SARS-CoV-2 variants. Whole-study results and caveats: In vaccinated individuals, spike-specific CD8+ and CD4+ T cell responses reportedly displayed substantial breadth. Breadth and depth estimates from TCRs may understate total T cell responses. Greater spike-specific TCR breadth was seen in vaccine recipients than in placebo recipients.

Regarding this clone: The target antigen is unknown.

V shed 0 bases and J 6 bases; nucleotides not matched to a gene: 12. The germline gives CDR1 SGHTA, CDR2 FQGTGA. This CDR3 is built from 17 residues. Documented treatment: some 19 received Ad26.COV2.S at low or high dose, single or two shots; five or six received placebo; per-sample allocation not given. It was on day 63 after the first vaccine or placebo injection that samples were taken. In Boston, an adult donor aged 18-55 years took part. Clones were sequenced by immunoSEQ multiplex PCR, and TCRdb holds only the in-frame ones, with some missing. The sample has just under 250,000 clones; around 89% are singletons.

The J gene is TRBJ2-3, the V gene TRBV7-3; 7 nucleotides align to TRBD2. This clonotype originated in a person between 18 and 65 years old who received the Ad26.COV2.S COVID-19 vaccine or a placebo. Sample: peripheral blood, taken in a trial of Ad26.COV2.S vaccine versus placebo. The chain's CDR3 is CASSLTGLDRFGDTQYF. The CDR3 DNA reads as TGTGCCAGCAGCTTAACTGGACTAGACCGGTTCGGGGATACGCAGTATTTT. Full variable domain (missing parts from reference TRBV7-3 and TRBJ2-3): GAGVSQTPSNKVTEKGKYVELRCDPISGHTALYWYRQSLGQGPEFLIYFQGTGAADDSGLPNDRFFAVRPEGSVSTLKIQRTERGDSAVYLCASSLTGLDRFGDTQYFGPGTRLTVL.